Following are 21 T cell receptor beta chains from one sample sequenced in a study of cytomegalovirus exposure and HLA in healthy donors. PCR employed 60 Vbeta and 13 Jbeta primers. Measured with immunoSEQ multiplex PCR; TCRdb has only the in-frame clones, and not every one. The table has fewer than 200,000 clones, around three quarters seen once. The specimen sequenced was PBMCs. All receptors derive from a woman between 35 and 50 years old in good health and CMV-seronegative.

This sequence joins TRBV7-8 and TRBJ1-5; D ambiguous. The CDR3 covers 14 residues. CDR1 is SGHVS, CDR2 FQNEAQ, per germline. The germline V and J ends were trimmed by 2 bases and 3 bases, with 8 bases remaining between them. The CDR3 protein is CASSLKLFNQPQHF. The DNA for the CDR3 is TGTGCCAGCAGCTTAAAGCTTTTCAATCAGCCCCAGCATTTT.

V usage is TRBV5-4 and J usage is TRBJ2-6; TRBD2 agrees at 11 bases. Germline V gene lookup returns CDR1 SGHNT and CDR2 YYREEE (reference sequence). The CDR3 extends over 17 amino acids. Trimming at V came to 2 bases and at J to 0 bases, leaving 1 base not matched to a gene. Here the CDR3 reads CASSFGLAGSGANVLTF. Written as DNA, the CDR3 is TGTGCCAGCAGCTTTGGACTAGCGGGCTCTGGGGCCAACGTCCTGACTTTC.

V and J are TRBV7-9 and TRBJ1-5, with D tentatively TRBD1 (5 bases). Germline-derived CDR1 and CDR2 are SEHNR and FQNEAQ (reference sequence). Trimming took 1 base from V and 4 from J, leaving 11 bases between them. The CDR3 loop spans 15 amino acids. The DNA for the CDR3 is TGTGCCAGCAGCTTAGACGGCAGGGTTAATCAGCCCCAGCATTTT. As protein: CASSLDGRVNQPQHF.

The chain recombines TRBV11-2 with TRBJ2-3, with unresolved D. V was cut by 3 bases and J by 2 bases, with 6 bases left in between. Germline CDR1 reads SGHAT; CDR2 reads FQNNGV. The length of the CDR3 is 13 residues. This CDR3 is CASSLRHTDTQYF. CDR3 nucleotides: TGTGCCAGCAGCTTGCGGCACACAGATACGCAGTATTTT. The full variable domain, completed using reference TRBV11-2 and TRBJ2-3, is EAGVAQSPRYKIIEKRQSVAFWCNPISGHATLYWYQQILGQGPKLLIQFQNNGVVDDSQLPKDRFSAERLKGVDSTLKIQPAKLEDSAVYLCASSLRHTDTQYFGPGTRLTVL.

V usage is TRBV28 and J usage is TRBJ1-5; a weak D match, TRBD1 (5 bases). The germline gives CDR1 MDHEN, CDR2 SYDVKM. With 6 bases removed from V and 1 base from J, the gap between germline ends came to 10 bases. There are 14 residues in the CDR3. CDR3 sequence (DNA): TGTGCCAGCAGGGTCAGGGTCAGCAATCAGCCCCAGCATTTT. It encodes CASRVRVSNQPQHF.

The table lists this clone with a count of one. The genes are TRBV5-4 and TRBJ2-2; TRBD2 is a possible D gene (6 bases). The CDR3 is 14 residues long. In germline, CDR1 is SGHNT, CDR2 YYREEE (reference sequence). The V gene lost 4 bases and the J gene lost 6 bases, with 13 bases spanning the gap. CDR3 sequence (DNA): TGTGCCAGCAGCCCTTGGGGGGATGCCGGGGAGCTGTTTTTT. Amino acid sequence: CASSPWGDAGELFF.

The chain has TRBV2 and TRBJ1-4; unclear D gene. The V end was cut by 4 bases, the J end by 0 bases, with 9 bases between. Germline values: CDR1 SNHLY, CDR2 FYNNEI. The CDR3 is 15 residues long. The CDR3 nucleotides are TGTGCCAGCAGTGCCTCTATAACAACTAATGAAAAACTGTTTTTT. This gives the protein CASSASITTNEKLFF.

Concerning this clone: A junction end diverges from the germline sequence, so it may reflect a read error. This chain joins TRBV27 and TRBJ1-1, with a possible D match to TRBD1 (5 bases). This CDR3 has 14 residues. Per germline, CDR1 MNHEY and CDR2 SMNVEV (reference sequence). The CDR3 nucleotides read TGTGCGAGCAGATCCCAGGGCCTGAACACTGAAGCTTTCTTT. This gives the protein CASRSQGLNTEAFF.

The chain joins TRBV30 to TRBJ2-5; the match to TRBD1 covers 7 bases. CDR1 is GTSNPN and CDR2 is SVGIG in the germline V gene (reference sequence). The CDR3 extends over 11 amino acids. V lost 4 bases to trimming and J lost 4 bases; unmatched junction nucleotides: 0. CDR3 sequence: CAWTGGETQYF. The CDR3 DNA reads TGTGCCTGGACAGGGGGAGAGACCCAGTACTTC.

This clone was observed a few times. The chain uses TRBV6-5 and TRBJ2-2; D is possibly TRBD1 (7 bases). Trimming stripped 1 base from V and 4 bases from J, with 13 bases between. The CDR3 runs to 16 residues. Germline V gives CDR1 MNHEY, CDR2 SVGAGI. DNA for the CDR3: TGTGCCAGCAGTTACTACCAGGGGGGCGGCACCGGGGAGCTGTTTTTT. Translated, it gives CASSYYQGGGTGELFF.

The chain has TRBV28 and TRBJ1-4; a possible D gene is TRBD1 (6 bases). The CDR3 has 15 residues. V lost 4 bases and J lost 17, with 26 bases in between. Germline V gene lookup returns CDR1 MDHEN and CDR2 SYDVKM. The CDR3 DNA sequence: TGTGCCAGCAGTTGGTCGGGGGGGGCCACACGCGGGGTATTTTTT. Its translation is CASSWSGGATRGVFF.

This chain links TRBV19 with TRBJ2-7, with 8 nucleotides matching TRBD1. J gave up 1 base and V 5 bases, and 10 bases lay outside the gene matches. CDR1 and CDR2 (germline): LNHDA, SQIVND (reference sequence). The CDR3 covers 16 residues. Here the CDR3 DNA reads TGTGCCAGTAGTCTGTCCGGGACAGGCGATTCCTACGAGCAGTACTTC. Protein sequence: CASSLSGTGDSYEQYF.

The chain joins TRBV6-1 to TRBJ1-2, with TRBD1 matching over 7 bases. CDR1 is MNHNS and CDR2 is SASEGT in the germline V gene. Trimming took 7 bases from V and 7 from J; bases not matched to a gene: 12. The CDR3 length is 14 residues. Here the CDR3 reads CASMATSGGRGYTF. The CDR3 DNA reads TGTGCCAGCATGGCCACCTCAGGGGGACGTGGCTACACCTTC.

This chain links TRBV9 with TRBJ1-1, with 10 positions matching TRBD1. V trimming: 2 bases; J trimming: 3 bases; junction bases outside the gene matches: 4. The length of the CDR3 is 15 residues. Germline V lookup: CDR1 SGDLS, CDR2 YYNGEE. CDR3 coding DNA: TGTGCCAGCAGCGTTTTGACAGGGGGCCACACTGAAGCTTTCTTT. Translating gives CASSVLTGGHTEAFF.

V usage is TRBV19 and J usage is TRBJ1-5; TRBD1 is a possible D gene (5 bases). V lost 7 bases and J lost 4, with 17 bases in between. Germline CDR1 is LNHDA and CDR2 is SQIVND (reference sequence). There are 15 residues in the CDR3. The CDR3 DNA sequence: TGTGCCAGTAACCCAGGGTCGGGGGGAAATCAGCCCCAGCATTTT. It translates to CASNPGSGGNQPQHF.

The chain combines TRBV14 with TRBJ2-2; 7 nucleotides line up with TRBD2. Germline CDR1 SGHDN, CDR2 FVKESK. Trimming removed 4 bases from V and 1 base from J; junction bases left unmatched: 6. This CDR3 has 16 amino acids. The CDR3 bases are TGTGCCAGCAGCCCGCTGGCTAGCGGGAACACCGGGGAGCTGTTTTTT. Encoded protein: CASSPLASGNTGELFF. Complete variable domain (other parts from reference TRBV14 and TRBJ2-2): EAGVTQFPSHSVIEKGQTVTLRCDPISGHDNLYWYRRVMGKEIKFLLHFVKESKQDESGMPNNRFLAERTGGTYSTLKVQPAELEDSGVYFCASSPLASGNTGELFFGEGSRLTVL.

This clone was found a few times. This chain's CDR3 is CASSEEGTVNTEAFF. The CDR3, as DNA: TGCGCCAGCAGCGAGGAGGGGACAGTGAACACTGAAGCTTTCTTT. This sequence joins TRBV5-1 and TRBJ1-1, with TRBD1 matching over 7 bases. The CDR3 has 15 amino acids. V lost 4 bases, J lost 0 bases, and 6 bases stayed unmatched. The germline gives CDR1 SGHRS, CDR2 YFSETQ.

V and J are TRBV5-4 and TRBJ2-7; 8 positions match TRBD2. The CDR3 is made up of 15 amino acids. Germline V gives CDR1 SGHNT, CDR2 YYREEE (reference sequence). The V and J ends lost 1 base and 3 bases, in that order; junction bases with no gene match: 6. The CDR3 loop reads CASSLSPAGDYEQYF. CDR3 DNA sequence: TGTGCCAGCAGCTTGTCGCCAGCGGGGGACTACGAGCAGTACTTC. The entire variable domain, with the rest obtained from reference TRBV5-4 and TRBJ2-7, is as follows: ETGVTQSPTHLIKTRGQQVTLRCSSQSGHNTVSWYQQALGQGPQFIFQYYREEENGRGNFPPRFSGLQFPNYSSELNVNALELDDSALYLCASSLSPAGDYEQYFGPGTRLTVT.

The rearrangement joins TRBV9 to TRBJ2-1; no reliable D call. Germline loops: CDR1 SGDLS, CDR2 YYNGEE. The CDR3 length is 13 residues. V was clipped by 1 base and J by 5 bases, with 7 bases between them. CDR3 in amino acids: CASSVRQNNEQFF. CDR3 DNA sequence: TGTGCCAGCAGCGTACGTCAGAACAATGAGCAGTTCTTC.

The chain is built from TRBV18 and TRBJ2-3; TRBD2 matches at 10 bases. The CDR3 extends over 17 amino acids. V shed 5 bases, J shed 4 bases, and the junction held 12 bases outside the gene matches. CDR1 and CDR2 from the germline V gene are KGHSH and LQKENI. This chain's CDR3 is CASSASGRAWKADTQYF. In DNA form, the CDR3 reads TGTGCCAGCTCAGCAAGCGGGAGGGCCTGGAAAGCAGATACGCAGTATTTT.

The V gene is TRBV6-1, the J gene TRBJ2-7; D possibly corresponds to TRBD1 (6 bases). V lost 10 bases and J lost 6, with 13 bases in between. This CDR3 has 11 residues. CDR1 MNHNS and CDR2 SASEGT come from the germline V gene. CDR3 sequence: CATRRGGEQYF. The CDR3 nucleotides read TGTGCCACCCGCAGGGGTGGCGAGCAGTACTTC.